This T cell receptor beta chain appears in the sequencing data of a study of T cell repertoires in cytomegalovirus infection. This clonotype was picked up many times. The CDR3 is 15 amino acids. The V end lost 4 bases, the J end lost 2 bases, and 9 bases lay between the germline ends. One entry per CDR3 protein, called by TCRdb with MiXCR from the reads. The sample has 400,000 or so distinct CDR3 sequences, 15% to 20% seen once. What was sequenced was PBMCs. This rearrangement joins TRBV12-3 or TRBV12-4 to TRBJ2-6; TRBD2 is a possible D gene (6 bases). The TCR originated in a human donor in good health (CMV status not recorded). Some clones in this sample may be carry-over from other donors' samples. The CDR3 bases are TGTGCCAGCAGTTCGCGGGGAGCTGGGGCCAACGTCCTGACTTTC. Its protein is CASSSRGAGANVLTF.